Reported below is one TCR beta chain. The V gene end was trimmed by 7 bases and the J gene end by 6 bases; junction bases not matched to a gene: 13. CDR3 length: 17 amino acids. Germline CDR1 is SGHRS and CDR2 is YFSETQ. Sequencing was performed with immunoSEQ multiplex PCR; in TCRdb, only in-frame clones are kept and a portion is missing. The sample includes tens of thousands of clones, 82% of them seen just once. This sample is part of a study of blood T cell repertoires in COVID-19. Specimen: peripheral blood. This clonotype was obtained from a woman aged 60-75 years with acute or convalescent COVID-19. The chain has TRBV5-1 and TRBJ2-2, with 12 bases that match TRBD2. CDR3 DNA sequence: TGCGCCAGCGCTAGGGGAGAACTAGCGGGAGGACCCGGGGAGCTGTTTTTT. Encoded protein: CASARGELAGGPGELFF.